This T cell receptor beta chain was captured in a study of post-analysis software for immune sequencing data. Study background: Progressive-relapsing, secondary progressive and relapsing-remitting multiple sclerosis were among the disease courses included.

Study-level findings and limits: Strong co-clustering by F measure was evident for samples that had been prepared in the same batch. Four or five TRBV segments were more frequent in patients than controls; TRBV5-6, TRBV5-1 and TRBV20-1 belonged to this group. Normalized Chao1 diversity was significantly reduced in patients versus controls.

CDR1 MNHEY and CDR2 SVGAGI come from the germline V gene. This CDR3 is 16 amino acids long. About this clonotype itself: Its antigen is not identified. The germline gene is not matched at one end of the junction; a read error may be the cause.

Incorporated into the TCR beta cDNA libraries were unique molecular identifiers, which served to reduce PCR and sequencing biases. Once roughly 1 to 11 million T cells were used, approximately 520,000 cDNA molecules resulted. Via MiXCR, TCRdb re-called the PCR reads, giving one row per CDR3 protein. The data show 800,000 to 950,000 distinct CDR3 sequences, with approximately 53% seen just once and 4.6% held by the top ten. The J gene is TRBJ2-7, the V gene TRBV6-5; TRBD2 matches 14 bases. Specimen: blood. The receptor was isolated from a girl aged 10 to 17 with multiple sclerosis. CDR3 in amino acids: CASRIGGLAGAYAQYF. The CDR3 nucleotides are TGTGCCAGCAGGATCGGGGGACTAGCGGGAGCCTACGCGCAGTACTTC.